Listed below are T cell receptor beta chains from one sample, sequenced in a study of blood T cell repertoires in COVID-19. Libraries were prepared by immunoSEQ multiplex PCR; TCRdb keeps only in-frame clonotypes and omits some of them. Among hundreds of thousands of clones listed, roughly nine tenths were seen once. The source material was PBMCs or T cells enriched from blood (not recorded which). The receptors were gathered from a man aged 25-45 years who had recovered from COVID-19. CDR3s include the opening cysteine and the closing phenylalanine or tryptophan. D genes are given only for firm matches. A clone size is listed for some rows: how often the clone was seen (once, few, many), or a class if it is expanded.

>TRBV19|TRBJ2-2|.|.
TGTGCCAGTACAGAGACAGCGAACACCGGGGAGCTGTTTTTT
CASTETANTGELFF
>TRBV3-1/TRBV3-2|TRBJ2-7|TRBD2|.
TGTGCCAGCAGCCATATGGGGCTAGCGGGACACGAGCAGTACTTC
CASSHMGLAGHEQYF
>TRBV2|TRBJ2-3|TRBD2|.
TGTGCCAGCAGTGAAGAAAAATTGCTAGCGGGTTCAGATACGCAGTATTTT
CASSEEKLLAGSDTQYF
>TRBV12-5|TRBJ1-4|TRBD1|.
TGTGCTAGTGGACCCGGGACAGCTACTAATGAAAAACTGTTTTTT
CASGPGTATNEKLFF
>TRBV6-5|TRBJ1-5|.|.
TGTGCCAGCAAGCTAACAGGTTTAAGCAATCAGCCCCAGCATTTT
CASKLTGLSNQPQHF
>TRBV6-1|TRBJ2-1|.|once
TGTGCCAGCAGTGACCGGACAGCGGATGCCTACAATGAGCAGTTCTTC
CASSDRTADAYNEQFF
>TRBV7-2|TRBJ2-1|TRBD2|.
TGTGCCAGCAGCTTAAGGGGACTAGCGGGAGGGGCCTACAATGAGCAGTTCTTC
CASSLRGLAGGAYNEQFF
>TRBV6-5|TRBJ2-7|.|.
TGTGCCAGCGGGCCGGGACACTCCTACGAGCAGTACTTC
CASGPGHSYEQYF
>TRBV3-1/TRBV3-2|TRBJ2-7|TRBD2|.
TGTGCCAGCAGCCAAGACGGTAGCGGGACATACGAGCAGTACTTC
CASSQDGSGTYEQYF
>TRBV5-1|TRBJ2-1|TRBD1|.
TGCGCCAGCAGCCCGGACAGGATACAGTTCTTC
CASSPDRIQFF
>TRBV5-4|TRBJ2-5|.|.
TGTGCCAGCAGCTACAAGCTTAGCCCAGAGACCCAGTACTTC
CASSYKLSPETQYF
>TRBV6-5|TRBJ2-2|.|.
TGTGCCAGCAGTAGCACGGGCACCGGGGAGCTGTTTTTT
CASSSTGTGELFF
>TRBV28|TRBJ1-5|.|.
TGTGCCAGCAGTTTATACCGAGGGACAAGCGGGGGAAGGCAGCCCCAGCATTTT
CASSLYRGTSGGRQPQHF
>TRBV5-1|TRBJ2-7|.|.
TGCGCCAGCAGCTTGGCGCAGGGAATCTACTACGAGCAGTACTTC
CASSLAQGIYYEQYF
>TRBV9|TRBJ2-5|TRBD1|.
TGTGCCAGCAGCGAGGGGCTACAGGGGCAGGAGACCCAGTACTTC
CASSEGLQGQETQYF
>TRBV7-2|TRBJ2-5|.|.
TGTGCCAGCAGCTTTTCCCTTCTCCAAGAGACCCAGTACTTC
CASSFSLLQETQYF
>TRBV9|TRBJ2-7|.|.
TGTGCCAGCAGCGACGGTTACAGCTACGAGCAGTACTTC
CASSDGYSYEQYF
>TRBV7-3|TRBJ2-5|TRBD2|.
TGTGCCAGCAGCTTAACGGGCACTAGCGGGCAAGAGACCCAGTACTTC
CASSLTGTSGQETQYF
>TRBV2|TRBJ2-1|.|.
TGTGCCAGCAGTGACCCCAGCTCCTACAATGAGCAGTTCTTC
CASSDPSSYNEQFF
>TRBV10-2|TRBJ2-3|TRBD2|.
TGCGCCAGCAGACTAGCGCACGGCACAGATACGCAGTATTTT
CASRLAHGTDTQYF
>TRBV7-9|TRBJ2-4|TRBD2|.
TGTGCCAGCAGCTTCGGGGGGAGCGACATTCAGTACTTC
CASSFGGSDIQYF
>TRBV4-2|TRBJ2-1|TRBD2|.
TGTGCCAGCAGCCAAGATTCTAGCGGGAGGGTCAAACAGTTCTTC
CASSQDSSGRVKQFF
>TRBV7-9|TRBJ2-7|TRBD1|.
TGTGCCAGCAGCAAACGGGACAGGGTGGTCGAGCAGTACTTC
CASSKRDRVVEQYF
>TRBV24-1|TRBJ2-2|TRBD2|.
TGTGCCACCAGTGGGACTAGCGGGAGGCAGAGCGGGGAGCTGTTTTTT
CATSGTSGRQSGELFF
>TRBV24-1|TRBJ2-1|.|.
TGTGCCACCAGTGATTTTGAAATTAGGACGGGAGCCTACAATGAGCAGTTCTTC
CATSDFEIRTGAYNEQFF
>TRBV5-1|TRBJ2-7|.|.
TGCGCCAGCAGCTTGGGCGGGACCGGGACGCGGGCCTACGAGCAGTACTTC
CASSLGGTGTRAYEQYF
>TRBV11-2|TRBJ2-4|TRBD1|few
TGTGCCAGCAGCTTAGTTCCCGGGACAGGGTTTAGGAACATTCAGTACTTC
CASSLVPGTGFRNIQYF
>TRBV3-1/TRBV3-2|TRBJ2-3|.|.
TGTGCCAGCAGCCGTGGGGGCAGGGAGGGTACAGATACGCAGTATTTT
CASSRGGREGTDTQYF